The clone carrying this T cell receptor (beta chain) was detected ten times or more. The antigen is unknown. The data are from a study of neurological immune-mediated disorders. General study findings and limits: No CDR3 amino acid sequences were shared by expanded clones across subjects, suggesting private repertoires in all groups.

The V and J ends lost 4 bases and 0 bases, in that order; junction bases with no gene match: 5. The CDR3 has 16 amino acids. In germline, CDR1 is SGHRS, CDR2 YFSETQ. MiXCR was run by TCRdb on the 5' RACE reads, yielding one entry per CDR3 protein. This repertoire shows 50,000 to 70,000 distinct CDR3 sequences, approximately 11% found once; its top ten account for over 8.5%. The sequence derives from a woman aged 55-70 years with HTLV-1-associated myelopathy (HAM/TSP). The rearrangement joins TRBV5-1 to TRBJ2-1, with 9 bases matching TRBD1. The sequenced sample was PBMCs. Here the CDR3 reads CASSRTGVSSYNEQFF. The CDR3 DNA reads as TGCGCCAGCAGCCGGACAGGGGTTAGCTCCTACAATGAGCAGTTCTTC.